The 23 T cell receptor beta chains given below trace back to one sample, sequenced in a study of siplizumab effects on memory and regulatory T cells. Assay used: immunoSEQ multiplex PCR; TCRdb lists only in-frame clones, some missing. The repertoire consists of about 120,000 clones, with roughly 94% occurring once and the leading ten covering around 1.7%. Sequenced material: non-Treg CD4+ T cells sorted from blood. The receptors derive from a human donor in good health.

The CDR3 loop reads CASLETRMGEEFTGELFF. The CDR3 DNA reads TGTGCCAGTCTAGAGACTAGAATGGGGGAGGAGTTCACCGGGGAGCTGTTTTTT. The chain recombines TRBV19 with TRBJ2-2, with D possibly being TRBD2 (6 bases). The CDR3 totals 18 residues. With 8 bases removed from V and 4 bases from J, the gap between germline ends came to 26 bases. Germline CDR1 reads LNHDA; CDR2 reads SQIVND (reference sequence).

This chain uses TRBV10-2 with TRBJ2-7; TRBD2 matches 7 bases. CDR3 size: 17 residues. V lost 0 bases, J lost 3 bases, and 11 bases stayed unmatched. Germline CDR1 and CDR2: WSHSY and SAAADI. As DNA, the CDR3 is TGCGCCAGCAGTGAGTCGGACGGGAGGCCCGGCCACTACGAGCAGTACTTC. Residues: CASSESDGRPGHYEQYF.

J is TRBJ1-1 and V is TRBV4-1; D ambiguous. CDR1 and CDR2 from the germline V gene are MGHRA and YSYEKL. The V end lost 2 bases, the J end lost 5 bases, and 12 bases lay between the germline ends. This CDR3 contains 14 residues. CDR3 amino acids: CASSQLHRETEAFF. CDR3 DNA: TGCGCCAGCAGCCAACTGCATCGGGAGACTGAAGCTTTCTTT.

V and J are TRBV18 and TRBJ1-2, with a possible D match to TRBD1 (5 bases). The CDR3 length is 14 residues. Trimming cost V 3 bases and J 0 bases, with 8 bases left between them. Germline V gene data show CDR1 as KGHSH and CDR2 as LQKENI. As DNA, the CDR3 is TGTGCCAGCTCACCGGACACTACTAACTATGGCTACACCTTC. Protein product: CASSPDTTNYGYTF.

V usage is TRBV19 and J usage is TRBJ2-7; possible D gene TRBD1, 5 bases. The germline V and J ends were trimmed by 6 bases and 4 bases, with 7 bases remaining between them. The length of the CDR3 is 11 residues. Germline V gene data show CDR1 as LNHDA and CDR2 as SQIVND (reference sequence). The CDR3 DNA is TGTGCCAGTAGGGGGCGGTACGAGCAGTACTTC. Residues: CASRGRYEQYF.

This sequence joins TRBV7-3 and TRBJ2-5, with D tentatively TRBD1 or TRBD2 (6 bases each). Per germline, CDR1 SGHTA and CDR2 FQGTGA. The germline V and J ends were trimmed by 6 bases and 7 bases, with 18 bases remaining between them. The CDR3 is 14 amino acids. The CDR3 DNA is TGTGCCAGCAGTCTCAAGGGGGGATCGGGGACCCAGTACTTC. Protein: CASSLKGGSGTQYF.

The V call is TRBV5-8, the J call TRBJ2-5, with D tentatively TRBD2 (6 bases). The tail of the sequence fits TRBJ2-7 better, so the J call may be wrong. The CDR3 has 16 residues. Germline values: CDR1 SGHTS, CDR2 YDEGEE. The CDR3 protein is CASSQGRDFHSAEQYF. The CDR3 coding sequence is TGTGCCAGCAGCCAGGGAAGGGACTTCCACTCGGCCGAGCAGTACTTC.

V gene TRBV19 combines with J gene TRBJ1-1; maybe TRBD1 (5 bases). The germline V gene has CDR1 LNHDA and CDR2 SQIVND (reference sequence). The CDR3 spans 16 residues. V lost 4 bases and J 4 bases, leaving 19 bases between the germline ends. The CDR3 bases are TGTGCCAGTAGTAAACAGGTAACAAGTCATAGCACTGAAGCTTTCTTT. Its protein product is CASSKQVTSHSTEAFF.

The rearrangement joins TRBV29-1 to TRBJ2-3, with 8 positions matching TRBD2. J gave up 2 bases and V 5 bases, and 3 bases lay outside the gene matches. The length of the CDR3 is 13 residues. Per germline, CDR1 SQVTM and CDR2 ANQGSEA. The DNA for the CDR3 is TGCAGCGTTTCAGCGGGGGTCACAGATACGCAGTATTTT. It translates to CSVSAGVTDTQYF.

V and J are TRBV5-1 and TRBJ1-3; D is unclear. V lost 0 bases and J 4 bases, leaving 11 bases between the germline ends. CDR3 length: 15 residues. Germline assignment: CDR1 SGHRS and CDR2 YFSETQ. The CDR3 sequence: CASSLESAPGNTIYF. CDR3 coding DNA: TGCGCCAGCAGCTTGGAGTCCGCGCCCGGAAACACCATATATTTT.

As regards this clone: The sample carries other DNA sequences with the same CDR3. This rearrangement joins TRBV20-1 to TRBJ2-5, with 7 bases that match TRBD1. Trimming cost V 4 bases and J 4 bases; bases outside gene matches: 0. Germline CDR1 and CDR2: DFQATT and SNEGSKA (reference sequence). The CDR3 contains 11 residues. In DNA, the CDR3 is TGCAGTGCTACAGGGGGAGAGACCCAGTACTTC. As protein: CSATGGETQYF.

Comments on this clone: At one end, the junction sequence differs from germline, possibly due to a read error. J is TRBJ1-1 and V is TRBV6-6; no reliable D call. The CDR3 extends over 13 amino acids. Per the germline V gene, CDR1 is MNHNY and CDR2 is SVGAGI (reference sequence). CDR3 protein: CRAVGPGNTEAFF. Here the CDR3 DNA reads TGCCGGGCCGTGGGCCCGGGGAACACTGAAGCTTTCTTT.

The chain employs TRBV19 and TRBJ2-1; 8 bases agree with TRBD1. The CDR3 extends over 14 amino acids. V lost 7 bases, J lost 6 bases, and 8 bases stayed unmatched. The V gene's germline CDR1 is LNHDA and CDR2 SQIVND (reference sequence). The CDR3 loop reads CASKARGPGNEQFF. The CDR3 bases are TGTGCCAGTAAAGCCAGGGGGCCGGGCAATGAGCAGTTCTTC.

The J gene is TRBJ1-5, the V gene TRBV27; D call uncertain. Germline assignment: CDR1 MNHEY and CDR2 SMNVEV (reference sequence). The CDR3 sequence is 13 residues long. V dropped 3 bases and J dropped 3 bases, with 6 bases sitting between them. The CDR3 reads CASSFRVNQPQHF. CDR3 in DNA: TGTGCCAGCAGTTTCCGGGTCAATCAGCCCCAGCATTTT.

This clone was observed a handful of times. V gene TRBV19 combines with J gene TRBJ1-1, with D unclear. There are 13 residues in the CDR3. Trimming removed 7 bases at V and 1 base at J, with 10 bases between. Germline V gene sequence: CDR1 LNHDA, CDR2 SQIVND (reference sequence). The CDR3 loop reads CASKKITNTEAFF. For the CDR3, the DNA is TGTGCCAGTAAGAAGATAACGAACACTGAAGCTTTCTTT. The complete variable domain, with remaining parts taken from reference TRBV19 and TRBJ1-1, reads DGGITQSPKYLFRKEGQNVTLSCEQNLNHDAMYWYRQDPGQGLRLIYYSQIVNDFQKGDIAEGYSVSREKKESFPLTVTSAQKNPTAFYLCASKKITNTEAFFGQGTRLTVV.

The rearrangement links TRBV7-2 to TRBJ1-1, with 7 bases that match TRBD1. J gave up 0 bases and V 5 bases, and 3 bases lay outside the gene matches. The CDR3 consists of 14 residues. The germline V gene encodes CDR1 SGHTA and CDR2 FQGNSA. The CDR3 region has the DNA TGTGCCAGCAGCCCCGGGACAGTGAACACTGAAGCTTTCTTT. It encodes CASSPGTVNTEAFF.

This clone has just one count. The V and J genes are TRBV7-9 and TRBJ1-5; possibly TRBD1 for D (5 bases). Trimming left V 5 bases short and J 0 bases short, with 14 bases between. Germline assignment: CDR1 SEHNR and CDR2 FQNEAQ (reference sequence). The CDR3 runs 16 residues. Here the CDR3 reads CASSPQGTGSNQPQHF. The CDR3 DNA reads TGTGCCAGCAGCCCACAAGGTACAGGTAGCAATCAGCCCCAGCATTTT.

The chain carries TRBV18 and TRBJ2-7; perhaps TRBD1 as D (5 bases). The V end was cut by 6 bases, the J end by 0 bases, with 12 bases between. This CDR3 has 14 amino acids. Germline V CDR1 and CDR2: KGHSH, LQKENI. DNA for the CDR3: TGTGCCAGCTCTTCAGGGTTGGCCTCCTACGAGCAGTACTTC. Encoded protein: CASSSGLASYEQYF.

The CDR3 sequence is CASSIYGQGRGYTF. The DNA of the CDR3 is TGTGCCAGTAGTATTTACGGACAGGGCAGGGGCTACACCTTC. The chain joins TRBV19 to TRBJ1-2; TRBD1 aligns across 8 bases. J was trimmed by 8 bases and V by 3 bases; bases with no gene match: 8. The CDR3 is 14 residues long. Germline CDR1 LNHDA, CDR2 SQIVND (reference sequence).

The V gene is TRBV19, the J gene TRBJ2-2; 7 bases agree with TRBD1. This CDR3 contains 16 residues. The junction had 2 bases not matched to a gene; V was cut back by 1 base and J by 0 bases. Germline V CDR1 and CDR2: LNHDA, SQIVND (reference sequence). CDR3 DNA sequence: TGTGCCAGTAGTATAGGGGGACAGCCGAACACCGGGGAGCTGTTTTTT. It specifies CASSIGGQPNTGELFF.

V is TRBV5-6 and J is TRBJ2-1; D is perhaps TRBD2 (7 bases). The CDR3 is 16 residues long. CDR1 and CDR2 from the germline V gene are SGHDT and YYEEEE. Trimming left V 4 bases short and J 0 bases short, with 14 bases between. The CDR3 nucleotides are TGTGCCAGCAGCCTTTGGGGGGGCAGCTCCTACAATGAGCAGTTCTTC. Translated, it gives CASSLWGGSSYNEQFF.

The sample holds one count of this clone. The rearrangement joins TRBV5-4 to TRBJ2-2, with D possibly called TRBD1 or TRBD2 (5 bases each). Trimming pared 3 bases from V and 7 bases from J, leaving 13 bases between. Germline loops: CDR1 SGHNT, CDR2 YYREEE (reference sequence). The CDR3 spans 14 residues. The DNA for the CDR3 is TGTGCCAGCAGCTGGGACCCTGGAGGCGGGGAGCTGTTTTTT. Amino acids: CASSWDPGGGELFF. The whole variable domain, remainder taken from reference TRBV5-4 and TRBJ2-2, is ETGVTQSPTHLIKTRGQQVTLRCSSQSGHNTVSWYQQALGQGPQFIFQYYREEENGRGNFPPRFSGLQFPNYSSELNVNALELDDSALYLCASSWDPGGGELFFGEGSRLTVL.

The rearrangement uses TRBV5-1 and TRBJ2-3; 7 bases map to TRBD2. This CDR3 has 19 residues. Trimming at V came to 3 bases and at J to 3 bases, leaving 19 bases not matched to a gene. CDR1 is SGHRS, CDR2 YFSETQ, per germline. The CDR3 coding sequence is TGCGCCAGCAGCTCGACCGCGCCGGTGGGCGGGGGTAGTACAGATACGCAGTATTTT. Its protein is CASSSTAPVGGGSTDTQYF.